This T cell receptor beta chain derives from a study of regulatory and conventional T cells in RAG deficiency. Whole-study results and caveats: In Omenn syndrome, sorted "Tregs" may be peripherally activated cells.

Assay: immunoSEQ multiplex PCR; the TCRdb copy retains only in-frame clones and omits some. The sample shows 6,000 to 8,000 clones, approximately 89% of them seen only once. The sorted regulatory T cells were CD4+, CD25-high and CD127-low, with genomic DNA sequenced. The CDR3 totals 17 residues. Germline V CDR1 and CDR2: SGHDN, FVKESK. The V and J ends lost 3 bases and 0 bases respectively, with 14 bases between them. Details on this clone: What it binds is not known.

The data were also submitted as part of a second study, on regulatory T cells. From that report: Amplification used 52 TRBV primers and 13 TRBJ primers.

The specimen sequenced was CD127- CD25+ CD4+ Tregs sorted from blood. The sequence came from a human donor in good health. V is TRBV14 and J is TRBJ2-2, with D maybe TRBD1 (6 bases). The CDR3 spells CASSHYTRGTNTGELFF. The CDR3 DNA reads TGTGCCAGCAGCCACTATACCAGGGGAACGAACACCGGGGAGCTGTTTTTT.